This T cell receptor (beta chain) was captured in a study of cytomegalovirus exposure and HLA in healthy donors. Study information: Prior work identified 120 million or so unique TCR beta sequences in 150 million to 200 million T cells. Approximately 77 million unique TCRs from HLA-typed donors were held in an early release of data.

CDR1 and CDR2 from the germline V gene are SEHNR and FQNEAQ (reference sequence). The V segment lost 3 bases and the J segment 4 bases; nucleotides outside the gene matches: 8. This CDR3 comprises 16 residues. Amplification used 60 Vbeta primers and 13 Jbeta primers. Assay: immunoSEQ multiplex PCR; the TCRdb copy retains only in-frame clones and omits some. The sample yields around 220,000 clones, about 80% seen once. The TCR originated in a man aged 40-55 years in good health and CMV-seronegative. The sequenced sample consisted of PBMCs. The chain recombines TRBV7-9 with TRBJ2-7; 11 bases are shared with TRBD2. CDR3 in amino acids: CASSFLAGGPMYEQYF. The DNA for the CDR3 is TGTGCCAGCAGCTTCTTAGCGGGAGGGCCGATGTACGAGCAGTACTTC.